What follows are 25 T cell receptor beta chains derived from one specimen sequenced in a study of response to subunit inactivated influenza vaccine. MiXCR, run by TCRdb on the RT-PCR reads, gives a single entry per CDR3 protein. The data contain almost 250,000 distinct CDR3 sequences, 12% of them singletons. The source was non-naive T cells sorted from PBMCs, collected 14 to 15 days before vaccination. These receptors originate from a man aged 50-60 years who received an inactivated influenza vaccine.

The chain has TRBV11-1 and TRBJ2-1; 7 bases are a match to TRBD1. After removal of 4 bases from V and 6 bases from J, the junction contained 9 bases not matched to a gene. The CDR3 is 15 residues long. Germline assignment: CDR1 SGHAT and CDR2 FQDESV (reference sequence). The CDR3 nucleotides read TGTGCCAGCAGCTCATACAGGGGAAGCCTCAATGAGCAGTTCTTC. Its protein is CASSSYRGSLNEQFF. Together with reference TRBV11-1 and TRBJ2-1, the CDR3 gives the full variable domain: EAEVAQSPRYKITEKSQAVAFWCDPISGHATLYWYRQILGQGPELLVQFQDESVVDDSQLPKDRFSAERLKGVDSTLKIQPAELGDSAMYLCASSSYRGSLNEQFFGPGTRLTVL.

This clonotype came up many times. The chain recombines TRBV5-1 with TRBJ2-3; maybe TRBD2 (6 bases). The V end lost 2 bases, the J end lost 2 bases, and 12 bases lay between the germline ends. The CDR3 extends over 15 amino acids. Germline loops: CDR1 SGHRS, CDR2 YFSETQ. CDR3 in DNA: TGCGCCAGCAGCTTAGGTAGCGGTAACACAGATACGCAGTATTTT. Its translation is CASSLGSGNTDTQYF.

This clonotype was observed many times. The chain carries TRBV6-2 or TRBV6-3 and TRBJ2-1; 10 bases align to TRBD2. There are 12 residues in the CDR3. Germline CDR1 and CDR2: MNHEY and SVGEGT. V was pared by 4 bases and J by 14 bases, with 5 bases of the junction left unmatched. The CDR3 is CASSSGLADEFF. CDR3 nucleotide sequence: TGTGCCAGCAGTTCCGGACTAGCGGACGAGTTCTTC.

The rearrangement links TRBV29-1 to TRBJ1-4; 9 bases line up with TRBD1. The junction had 3 bases not matched to a gene; V was cut back by 6 bases and J by 7 bases. Germline V lookup: CDR1 SQVTM, CDR2 ANQGSEA. The CDR3 length is 12 residues. CDR3: CSVGTGLEKLFF. For the CDR3, the DNA is TGCAGCGTGGGGACAGGGCTTGAAAAACTGTTTTTT.

This sequence joins TRBV12-3 or TRBV12-4 and TRBJ1-5, with D tentatively TRBD1 (6 bases). The CDR3 consists of 17 residues. V lost 1 base and J 5 bases, leaving 18 bases between the germline ends. The CDR3 spells CASSLGPGHREHQPQHF. The CDR3 DNA reads as TGTGCCAGCAGTTTAGGTCCGGGACACAGGGAACATCAGCCCCAGCATTTT.

The CDR3 bases are TGTGCCAGCAGAACCTCCTTGCAGGGGGGCAATCAGCCCCAGCATTTT. Protein: CASRTSLQGGNQPQHF. The chain is built from TRBV28 and TRBJ1-5; 7 nucleotides match TRBD1. This CDR3 has 16 amino acids. Germline V gene lookup returns CDR1 MDHEN and CDR2 SYDVKM. Trimming at V came to 6 bases and at J to 2 bases, leaving 10 bases not matched to a gene.

This clonotype has a handful of counts. V usage is TRBV20-1 and J usage is TRBJ2-6; D is unclear. The CDR3 length is 15 residues. Germline V gene data show CDR1 as DFQATT and CDR2 as SNEGSKA (reference sequence). V lost 0 bases to trimming and J lost 9 bases, with 15 bases between them. The CDR3 bases are TGCAGTGCTAGAGATCGGGCAGGCCTCGTCAACGTCCTGACTTTC. Protein sequence: CSARDRAGLVNVLTF.

This clonotype was seen many times. V usage is TRBV4-1 and J usage is TRBJ1-5; D unresolved. The CDR3 runs 13 residues. CDR1 is MGHRA and CDR2 is YSYEKL in the germline V gene. Trimming pared 2 bases from V and 6 bases from J, leaving 8 bases between. CDR3 sequence: CASSQNFAQPQHF. CDR3 nucleotide sequence: TGCGCCAGCAGCCAAAATTTTGCTCAGCCCCAGCATTTT.

The chain carries TRBV5-1 and TRBJ1-3; D unresolved. The CDR3 has 15 residues. V was trimmed by 0 bases and J by 0 bases, leaving 7 bases between them. Germline V CDR1 and CDR2: SGHRS, YFSETQ. CDR3 sequence (DNA): TGCGCCAGCAGCTTGGGGGCGAGCTCTGGAAACACCATATATTTT. Protein product: CASSLGASSGNTIYF.

At least ten counts were recorded for this clonotype. V gene TRBV7-6 combines with J gene TRBJ2-3; TRBD1 might be the D (5 bases). Germline V CDR1 and CDR2: SGHVS, FNYEAQ. This CDR3 comprises 15 residues. The V end lost 0 bases, the J end lost 3 bases, and 10 bases lay between the germline ends. The CDR3 sequence: CASSLAGASTDTQYF. CDR3 in DNA: TGTGCCAGCAGCTTAGCAGGGGCATCGACAGATACGCAGTATTTT. The entire variable domain, with the rest obtained from reference TRBV7-6 and TRBJ2-3, is as follows: GAGVSQSPRYKVTKRGQDVALRCDPISGHVSLYWYRQALGQGPEFLTYFNYEAQQDKSGLPNDRFSAERPEGSISTLTIQRTEQRDSAMYRCASSLAGASTDTQYFGPGTRLTVL.

This clonotype was seen a few times. The chain links TRBV20-1 to TRBJ2-5; D is possibly TRBD2 (6 bases). The CDR3 loop spans 14 amino acids. Germline V gene data show CDR1 as DFQATT and CDR2 as SNEGSKA (reference sequence). The V end lost 5 bases, the J end lost 5 bases, and 18 bases lay between the germline ends. The CDR3 reads CSAAGTHGRETQYF. In nucleotides, the CDR3 is TGCAGTGCTGCCGGGACTCACGGAAGGGAGACCCAGTACTTC.

This clonotype was picked up many times. This rearrangement joins TRBV29-1 to TRBJ2-1; 15 bases line up with TRBD2. There are 14 residues in the CDR3. Unmatched junction bases numbered 7, after V lost 6 bases and J lost 10 bases. Germline V CDR1 and CDR2: SQVTM, ANQGSEA. In nucleotides, the CDR3 is TGCAGCGTCGGACTAGCGGGAGGGCCACAGGAGCAGTTCTTC. It yields the protein CSVGLAGGPQEQFF.

This clonotype was seen more than once but under ten times. The V gene is TRBV30, the J gene TRBJ1-3; perhaps TRBD1 as D (5 bases). Trimming shortened V by 2 bases and J by 7 bases, and 12 bases separated the two germline ends. The CDR3 spans 13 residues. Looked up from germline, CDR1 is GTSNPN and CDR2 is SVGIG (reference sequence). The CDR3 sequence is CAWSKGLRNTIYF. CDR3 DNA: TGTGCCTGGAGTAAGGGGCTGAGGAACACCATATATTTT.

V usage is TRBV4-2 and J usage is TRBJ2-7; TRBD1 is a possible D gene (6 bases). Trimming shortened V by 3 bases and J by 4 bases, and 16 bases separated the two germline ends. The CDR3 is 15 amino acids. Germline V gene sequence: CDR1 LGHNA, CDR2 YNFKEQ. The CDR3 sequence is CASSQADSGEYEQYF. As DNA, the CDR3 is TGTGCCAGCAGCCAGGCGGACAGCGGAGAATACGAGCAGTACTTC.

Only a few counts were recorded for this clonotype. The chain links TRBV5-5 to TRBJ2-2; D may be TRBD1 (5 bases). The germline V and J ends were trimmed by 4 bases and 4 bases, with 11 bases remaining between them. Germline assignment: CDR1 SGHKS and CDR2 YYEKEE (reference sequence). The CDR3 extends over 14 amino acids. This chain's CDR3 is CASSPRTITGELFF. In DNA, the CDR3 is TGTGCCAGCAGCCCGCGGACAATCACCGGGGAGCTGTTTTTT.

The V and J genes are TRBV5-5 and TRBJ2-2; 13 bases agree with TRBD2. The CDR3 loop spans 18 amino acids. With 5 bases clipped from V and 6 bases from J, the junction kept 13 bases outside the gene matches. Germline values: CDR1 SGHKS, CDR2 YYEKEE (reference sequence). This CDR3 is CASSLYRGLAGSAGELFF. In nucleotides, the CDR3 is TGTGCCAGCAGTCTCTACCGGGGACTAGCGGGGTCGGCCGGGGAGCTGTTTTTT.

This clonotype was counted a few times. The CDR3 coding sequence is TGTGCCAGCAGCCACGGTTACCCGAACTCCTACAATGAGCAGTTCTTC. Encoded protein: CASSHGYPNSYNEQFF. V is TRBV14 and J is TRBJ2-1; D remains unclear. Trimming left V 3 bases short and J 0 bases short, with 12 bases between. The germline V gene encodes CDR1 SGHDN and CDR2 FVKESK. The CDR3 has 16 residues.

In its sample, this clonotype was seen a few times. The chain combines TRBV9 with TRBJ2-2, with unresolved D. V lost 0 bases to trimming and J lost 1 base, with 13 bases between them. The CDR3 spans 17 residues. Germline V gene lookup returns CDR1 SGDLS and CDR2 YYNGEE. This CDR3 reads CASSVAIHRQNTGELFF. CDR3 in DNA: TGTGCCAGCAGCGTAGCTATACACAGACAGAACACCGGGGAGCTGTTTTTT.

In its sample, this clonotype was seen a few times. V gene TRBV6-1 combines with J gene TRBJ2-2; no firm D call. V gave up 8 bases and J gave up 3 bases, with 13 bases separating them. This CDR3 region has 14 residues. Germline loops: CDR1 MNHNS, CDR2 SASEGT. Here the CDR3 reads CASSFGRYTGELFF. The DNA for the CDR3 is TGTGCCAGCTCCTTCGGACGGTACACCGGGGAGCTGTTTTTT.

This clonotype came up a few times. The V call is TRBV28, the J call TRBJ1-6, with D possibly matching TRBD1 (6 bases). Trimming took 7 bases from V and 7 from J, leaving 14 bases between them. Germline-derived CDR1 and CDR2 are MDHEN and SYDVKM. There are 14 residues in the CDR3. CDR3 DNA sequence: TGTGCCAGCAACCTTCTGCAGGGGAATTCACCCCTCCACTTT. Its protein product is CASNLLQGNSPLHF.

This clonotype has a count of ten or more. This chain uses TRBV20-1 with TRBJ2-7; possibly TRBD2 for D (5 bases). CDR3 size: 14 residues. Trimming took off 8 bases at V and 1 base at J, with 18 bases between the two ends. From germline, CDR1 is DFQATT and CDR2 SNEGSKA (reference sequence). This CDR3 reads CSLPREGRSYEQYF. Here the CDR3 DNA reads TGCAGTCTACCCCGCGAGGGCAGATCCTACGAGCAGTACTTC.

The chain recombines TRBV20-1 with TRBJ2-2, with D tentatively TRBD2 (6 bases). This CDR3 is 15 amino acids long. Germline values: CDR1 DFQATT, CDR2 SNEGSKA (reference sequence). Trimming cost V 0 bases and J 2 bases, with 10 bases left between them. The CDR3 loop reads CSARDGTFNTGELFF. The CDR3, as DNA: TGCAGTGCTAGAGATGGGACTTTCAACACCGGGGAGCTGTTTTTT.

The rearrangement uses TRBV11-2 and TRBJ2-7; D is possibly TRBD1 or TRBD2 (6 bases each). Trimming took off 0 bases at V and 3 bases at J, with 9 bases between the two ends. This CDR3 is built from 14 residues. CDR1 and CDR2 from the germline V gene are SGHAT and FQNNGV. The CDR3 reads CASSLDGGHYEQYF. The CDR3 bases are TGTGCCAGCAGCTTAGATGGGGGGCACTACGAGCAGTACTTC.

This clonotype was recorded many times. The chain couples TRBV20-1 to TRBJ2-3; no reliable D call. Germline assignment: CDR1 DFQATT and CDR2 SNEGSKA (reference sequence). The CDR3 has 15 amino acids. V lost 1 base and J lost 3, with 14 bases in between. CDR3 sequence (DNA): TGCAGTGCTAGAGGTTTTGTTGGGTTGACAGATACGCAGTATTTT. Its protein product is CSARGFVGLTDTQYF.

In its sample, this clonotype was seen a few times. V gene TRBV6-1 combines with J gene TRBJ2-3, with D perhaps TRBD2 (5 bases). Germline CDR1 is MNHNS and CDR2 is SASEGT. The CDR3 is made up of 12 amino acids. The V and J ends lost 4 bases and 5 bases respectively, with 7 bases between them. In DNA, the CDR3 is TGTGCCAGCAGTGCGGGGAGAGATACGCAGTATTTT. This encodes CASSAGRDTQYF.